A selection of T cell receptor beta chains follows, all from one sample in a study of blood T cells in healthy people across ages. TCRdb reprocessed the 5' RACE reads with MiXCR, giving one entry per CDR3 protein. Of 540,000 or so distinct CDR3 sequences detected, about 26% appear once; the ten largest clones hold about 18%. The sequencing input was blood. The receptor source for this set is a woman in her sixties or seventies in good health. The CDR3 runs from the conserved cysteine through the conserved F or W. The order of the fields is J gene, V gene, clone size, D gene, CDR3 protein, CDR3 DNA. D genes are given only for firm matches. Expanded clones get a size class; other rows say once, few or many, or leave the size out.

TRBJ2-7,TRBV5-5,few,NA,CASSLKEGPWEQYF,TGTGCCAGCAGCTTGAAGGAGGGACCTTGGGAGCAGTACTTC
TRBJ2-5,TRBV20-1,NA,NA,CSASRGQETQYF,TGCAGTGCTAGCAGGGGCCAAGAGACCCAGTACTTC
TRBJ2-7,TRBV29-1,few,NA,CSVELGTGRFEQYF,TGCAGCGTTGAACTCGGGACGGGGAGGTTCGAGCAGTACTTC
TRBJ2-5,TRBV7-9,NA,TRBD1,CATQTGGSQVTQYF,TGTGCCACCCAGACAGGGGGTTCTCAGGTTACCCAGTACTTC
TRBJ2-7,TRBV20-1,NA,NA,CSARDPNSYEQYF,TGCAGTGCTAGAGATCCAAACTCCTACGAGCAGTACTTC
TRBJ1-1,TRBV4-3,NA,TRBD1,CASSRDRYTEAFF,TGCGCCAGCAGCCGGGACAGGTACACTGAAGCTTTCTTT
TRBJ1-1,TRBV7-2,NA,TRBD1,CASSLAGLGQTLTEAFF,TGTGCCAGCAGCTTAGCGGGTTTGGGACAGACCCTCACTGAAGCTTTCTTT
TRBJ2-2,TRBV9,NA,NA,CASSRGNRPADRPNTGELFF,TGTGCCAGCAGCCGAGGGAACCGTCCGGCCGACAGGCCGAACACCGGGGAGCTGTTTTTT
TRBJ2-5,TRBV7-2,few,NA,CASHTRGETQYF,TGTGCCAGCCATACACGGGGGGAGACCCAGTACTTC
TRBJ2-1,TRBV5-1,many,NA,CASSLVASSSYNEQFF,TGCGCCAGCAGCTTGGTTGCGAGTAGCTCCTACAATGAGCAGTTCTTC
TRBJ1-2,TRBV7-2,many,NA,CASSLYYGYTF,TGTGCCAGCAGCTTGTATTATGGCTACACCTTC
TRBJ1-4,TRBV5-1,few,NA,CASSGSGTNEKLFF,TGCGCCAGCAGTGGGTCGGGAACTAATGAAAAACTGTTTTTT
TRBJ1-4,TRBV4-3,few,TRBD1,CASSRGRTGGEKLFF,TGCGCCAGCAGCCGAGGCCGGACAGGAGGTGAAAAACTGTTTTTT
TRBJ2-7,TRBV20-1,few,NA,CSASLDRTYEQYF,TGCAGTGCTTCCCTAGACAGGACCTACGAGCAGTACTTC
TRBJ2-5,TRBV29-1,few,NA,CSVASVEGTQYF,TGCAGCGTTGCATCGGTCGAGGGGACCCAGTACTTC
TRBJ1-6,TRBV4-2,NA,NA,CASSPRAYGGDGGRGSPLHF,TGTGCCAGCAGCCCTAGAGCCTACGGGGGCGATGGGGGGCGAGGTTCACCCCTCCACTTT